This is a list of T cell receptor beta chains from one sample in a study of breast tumors, draining lymph nodes, adjacent tissues. In TCRdb, the multiplex PCR reads were re-called with MiXCR into one record per CDR3 protein. The sample carries approximately 170,000 distinct CDR3 sequences, 30% to 35% recorded once. Sequencing was performed on axillary lymph node tissue. These receptor sequences come from a female donor with breast cancer. Some clones in this sample may be carry-over from other donors' samples. Both conserved end residues are part of each CDR3. D genes are given only for firm matches. The size field is filled for only some rows; it gives once, few, many or a size class.

d_call | clone_size | j_call | v_call | cdr3_aa | cdr3_nt
. | . | TRBJ1-2 | TRBV28 | CASSLSSQRYGYTF | TGTGCCAGCAGTTTATCTTCCCAGAGATATGGCTACACCTTC
. | . | TRBJ2-7 | TRBV11-1 | CPSSSERLDSYEQYF | TGTCCCAGCAGCTCAGAACGGCTGGACAGCTACGAGCAGTACTTC
. | . | TRBJ2-4 | TRBV11-2 | CASSLDPGWRAQYF | TGTGCCAGCAGCTTAGATCCTGGTTGGCGGGCCCAGTACTTC
. | . | TRBJ1-6 | TRBV12-3/TRBV12-4 | CASSLEDSLGSPLHF | TGTGCCAGCAGTTTAGAGGACAGCCTCGGCTCACCCCTCCACTTT
. | many | TRBJ2-3 | TRBV7-3 | CASSLTRSLTDTQYF | TGTGCCAGCAGCTTAACGCGGAGCCTCACAGATACGCAGTATTTT
. | . | TRBJ1-5 | TRBV2 | CASSDWTGINQPQHF | TGTGCCAGCAGTGACTGGACGGGAATTAATCAGCCCCAGCATTTT
TRBD1 | many | TRBJ1-2 | TRBV7-3 | CASSSLQGVPYTF | TGTGCCAGCAGCTCACTACAGGGGGTTCCCTACACCTTC
. | many | TRBJ2-7 | TRBV19 | CASSPAPSYEQYF | TGTGCCAGTAGCCCAGCGCCCTCCTACGAGCAGTACTTC
. | many | TRBJ2-1 | TRBV9 | CASSSRPDYPYNEQFF | TGTGCCAGCAGCTCCCGCCCGGACTACCCCTACAATGAGCAGTTCTTC
. | many | TRBJ2-7 | TRBV30 | CAWSAPYEQYF | TGTGCCTGGAGTGCACCCTACGAGCAGTACTTC
. | many | TRBJ2-6 | TRBV20-1 | CSAFEPAGANVLTF | TGCAGTGCTTTTGAACCAGCTGGGGCCAACGTCCTGACTTTC
. | many | TRBJ2-3 | TRBV19 | CASSMGQEVTQYF | TGTGCCAGTAGTATGGGTCAGGAGGTAACGCAGTATTTT
TRBD2 | many | TRBJ2-3 | TRBV20-1 | CSGRGGGGADTQYF | TGCAGTGGCCGGGGTGGCGGGGGGGCAGATACGCAGTATTTT
. | medium-sized | TRBJ2-7 | TRBV11-2 | CASSLLGGKDRSSYEQYF | TGTGCCAGCAGCTTACTGGGGGGAAAAGACAGGAGCTCCTACGAGCAGTACTTC
. | many | TRBJ1-2 | TRBV11-3 | CASSSDRIGYTF | TGTGCCAGCAGCTCGGACAGAATTGGCTACACCTTC
. | . | TRBJ2-3 | TRBV6-2/TRBV6-3 | CASSYSRPGNTQYF | TGTGCCAGCAGTTACTCGAGACCGGGGAATACGCAGTATTTT
. | . | TRBJ1-4 | TRBV9 | CASSPLEGRTEKLFF | TGTGCCAGCAGCCCCCTGGAGGGGCGCACTGAAAAACTGTTTTTT
. | . | TRBJ1-2 | TRBV4-3 | CASSQAQGPYGYTF | TGCGCCAGCAGCCAAGCCCAGGGACCCTATGGCTACACCTTC
. | many | TRBJ2-7 | TRBV9 | CASSPRLGSSYEQYF | TGTGCCAGCAGCCCTCGACTAGGGAGCTCCTACGAGCAGTACTTC
TRBD1 | many | TRBJ1-2 | TRBV7-8 | CASSSYYDRGNYGYTF | TGTGCCAGCAGCTCCTACTATGACAGGGGGAACTATGGCTACACCTTC
TRBD2 | . | TRBJ2-1 | TRBV28 | CASSGTSGRGLMDEQFF | TGTGCCAGCAGTGGGACTAGCGGGAGAGGCTTGATGGATGAGCAGTTCTTC
. | . | TRBJ1-6 | TRBV5-6 | CASRLGEGSPLHF | TGTGCCAGCAGGTTGGGGGAGGGATCACCCCTCCACTTT
TRBD2 | many | TRBJ2-5 | TRBV20-1 | CSASSTSGGEETQYF | TGCAGTGCTTCGTCGACTAGCGGGGGGGAAGAGACCCAGTACTTC
TRBD1 | many | TRBJ2-2 | TRBV19 | CASRRGQRTGTGELFF | TGTGCCAGTAGAAGGGGGCAACGGACGGGGACCGGGGAGCTGTTTTTT
. | many | TRBJ2-5 | TRBV10-3 | CAISESEETQYF | TGTGCCATCAGTGAGTCGGAAGAGACCCAGTACTTC
TRBD1 | . | TRBJ2-5 | TRBV18 | CASSGDRAKTQYF | TGTGCCAGCTCGGGGGACAGGGCCAAGACCCAGTACTTC
TRBD1 | . | TRBJ1-1 | TRBV19 | CASSPGQVNTEAFF | TGTGCCAGTAGCCCTGGACAGGTGAACACTGAAGCTTTCTTT
. | . | TRBJ2-3 | TRBV11-3 | CASSFLGGTRDTQYF | TGTGCCAGCAGCTTTTTGGGCGGAACCCGGGATACGCAGTATTTT
. | many | TRBJ1-5 | TRBV6-5 | CASSRRGDSNQPQHF | TGTGCCAGCAGCCGCCGGGGAGATAGCAATCAGCCCCAGCATTTT
. | few | TRBJ1-5 | TRBV6-2/TRBV6-3 | CASSHRDGSNQPQHF | TGTGCCAGCAGTCATCGGGACGGTAGCAATCAGCCCCAGCATTTT
TRBD1 | many | TRBJ2-7 | TRBV5-1 | CASSLWTGEYYEQYF | TGCGCCAGCAGCTTGTGGACAGGGGAATATTACGAGCAGTACTTC
TRBD2 | few | TRBJ2-3 | TRBV19 | CASRGLAGQMTPSTDTQYF | TGTGCCAGCAGGGGACTAGCGGGACAGATGACCCCTAGCACAGATACGCAGTATTTT
. | few | TRBJ1-2 | TRBV28 | CASSPGGGSTYGYTF | TGTGCCAGCAGTCCTGGGGGGGGCTCAACATATGGCTACACCTTC
. | once | TRBJ1-2 | TRBV25-1 | CASSDIGLTYGYTF | TGTGCCAGCAGTGACATTGGGCTGACCTATGGCTACACCTTC
TRBD1 | many | TRBJ2-1 | TRBV7-9 | CASSLRDRAYNEQFF | TGTGCCAGCAGCCTCAGGGACAGGGCCTACAATGAGCAGTTCTTC
TRBD1 | . | TRBJ2-3 | TRBV2 | CASSARTGANEQYF | TGTGCCAGCAGTGCCCGGACAGGTGCCAATGAGCAGTATTTT
TRBD2 | many | TRBJ2-3 | TRBV7-2 | CASGGLAGGYDTQYF | TGTGCCAGCGGTGGACTAGCGGGGGGGTATGATACGCAGTATTTT
. | many | TRBJ1-4 | TRBV2 | CASSDPREVNEKLFF | TGTGCCAGCAGTGACCCCAGGGAAGTTAATGAAAAACTGTTTTTT
TRBD2 | many | TRBJ2-5 | TRBV10-3 | CAISVLADKSGTQYF | TGTGCCATCAGTGTACTAGCGGATAAGAGCGGGACCCAGTACTTC
. | . | TRBJ1-5 | TRBV20-1 | CSARDLGRGARPQHF | TGCAGTGCTAGAGATTTGGGCCGGGGGGCTCGGCCCCAGCATTTT
TRBD2 | many | TRBJ2-1 | TRBV12-3/TRBV12-4 | CASSFNLRTSGVDEQFF | TGTGCCAGCAGTTTTAACCTACGGACTAGCGGGGTAGATGAGCAGTTCTTC
TRBD2 | many | TRBJ2-1 | TRBV7-9 | CASSARLAGEGYNEQFF | TGTGCCAGCAGCGCCCGACTAGCGGGAGAGGGTTACAATGAGCAGTTCTTC
TRBD1 | . | TRBJ1-3 | TRBV19 | CASTRGEGTGYGYTIYF | TGTGCCAGTACCCGAGGGGAGGGGACAGGATATGGCTACACCATATATTTT
. | many | TRBJ2-2 | TRBV5-1 | CASLGPGSGELFF | TGCGCCAGCTTGGGCCCGGGCTCCGGGGAGCTGTTTTTT
. | many | TRBJ2-7 | TRBV2 | CASSEVLSPAQQYF | TGTGCCAGCAGTGAAGTACTAAGCCCAGCGCAGCAGTACTTC
TRBD2 | many | TRBJ2-3 | TRBV19 | CASSIDSGPGDTQYF | TGTGCCAGTAGTATCGATAGCGGGCCCGGGGATACGCAGTATTTT